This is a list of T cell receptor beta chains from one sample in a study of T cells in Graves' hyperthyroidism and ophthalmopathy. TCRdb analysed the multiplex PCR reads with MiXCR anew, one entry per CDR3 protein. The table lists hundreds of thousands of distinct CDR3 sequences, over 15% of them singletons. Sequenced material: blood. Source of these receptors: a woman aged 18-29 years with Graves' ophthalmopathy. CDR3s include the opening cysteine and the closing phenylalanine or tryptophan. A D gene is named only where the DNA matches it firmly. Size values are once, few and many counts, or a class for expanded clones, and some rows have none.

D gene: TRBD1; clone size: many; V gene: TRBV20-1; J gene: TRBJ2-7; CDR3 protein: CSAPDRARLREQYF; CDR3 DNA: TGCAGTGCCCCGGACAGGGCCAGGCTCCGAGAGCAGTACTTC
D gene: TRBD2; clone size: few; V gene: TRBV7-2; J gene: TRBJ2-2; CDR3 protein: CASSGRISGVPGGELFF; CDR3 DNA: TGTGCCAGCAGCGGACGAATTAGCGGGGTCCCGGGCGGGGAGCTGTTTTTT
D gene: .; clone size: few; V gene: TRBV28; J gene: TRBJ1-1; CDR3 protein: CASSLGTLIEAFF; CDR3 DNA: TGTGCCAGCAGTTTAGGGACACTAATTGAAGCTTTCTTT
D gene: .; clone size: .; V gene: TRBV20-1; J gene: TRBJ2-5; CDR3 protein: CSARGTTSWGAQETQYF; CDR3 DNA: TGCAGTGCTAGGGGCACTACCTCGTGGGGGGCCCAAGAGACCCAGTACTTC
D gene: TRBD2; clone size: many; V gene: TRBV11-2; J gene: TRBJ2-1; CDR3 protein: CASSSETSGHRNEQFF; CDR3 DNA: TGTGCCAGCAGCTCCGAGACTAGCGGGCACCGAAATGAGCAGTTCTTC
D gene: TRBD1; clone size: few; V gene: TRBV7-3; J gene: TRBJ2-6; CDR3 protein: CASSPTGGGSGANVLTF; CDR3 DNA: TGTGCCAGCAGCCCAACAGGGGGCGGATCTGGGGCCAACGTCCTGACTTTC
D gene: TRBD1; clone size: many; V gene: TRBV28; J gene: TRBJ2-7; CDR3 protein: CASSSWDRSYEQYF; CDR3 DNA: TGTGCCAGCAGTTCTTGGGACAGGTCCTACGAGCAGTACTTC
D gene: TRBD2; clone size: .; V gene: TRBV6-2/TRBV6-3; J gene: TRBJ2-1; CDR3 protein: CASSYDRGTSGRNEQFF; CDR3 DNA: TGTGCCAGCAGTTATGACAGGGGTACTAGCGGGAGGAATGAGCAGTTCTTC
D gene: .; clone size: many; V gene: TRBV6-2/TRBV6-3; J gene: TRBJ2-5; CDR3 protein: CASSYGGVQETQYF; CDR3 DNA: TGTGCCAGCAGTTACGGCGGGGTACAAGAGACCCAGTACTTC
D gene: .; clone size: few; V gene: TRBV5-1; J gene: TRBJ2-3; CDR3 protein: CASEKGASTDTQYF; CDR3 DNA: TGCGCCAGCGAGAAAGGAGCTAGCACAGATACGCAGTATTTT
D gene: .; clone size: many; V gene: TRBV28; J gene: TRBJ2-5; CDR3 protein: CASSHGQNQETQYF; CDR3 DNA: TGTGCCAGCAGTCACGGACAGAACCAAGAGACCCAGTACTTC
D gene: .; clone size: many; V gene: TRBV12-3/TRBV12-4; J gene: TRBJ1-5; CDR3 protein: CASSLEGLGRGNQPQHF; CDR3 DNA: TGTGCCAGCAGTTTAGAAGGATTGGGGAGGGGCAATCAGCCCCAGCATTTT
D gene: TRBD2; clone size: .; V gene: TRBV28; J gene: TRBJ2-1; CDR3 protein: CASSFWTSDNEQFF; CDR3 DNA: TGTGCCAGCAGTTTCTGGACTAGCGATAATGAGCAGTTCTTC
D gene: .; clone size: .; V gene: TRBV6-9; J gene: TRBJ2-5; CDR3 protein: CAGSLVEGKTQYF; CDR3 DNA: TGTGCCGGCAGTTTGGTCGAGGGAAAGACCCAGTACTTC
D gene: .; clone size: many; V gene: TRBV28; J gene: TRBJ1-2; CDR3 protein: CASSFASVGTSYGYTF; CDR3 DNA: TGTGCCAGCAGTTTCGCTAGTGTCGGGACCTCTTATGGCTACACCTTC
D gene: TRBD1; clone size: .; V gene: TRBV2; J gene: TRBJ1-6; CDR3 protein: CASSEDWDRSSYNSPLHF; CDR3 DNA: TGTGCCAGCAGTGAAGATTGGGACAGGAGCTCCTATAATTCACCCCTCCACTTT
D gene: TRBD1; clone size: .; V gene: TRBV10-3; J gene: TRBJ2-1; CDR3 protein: CAISVGGPNEQFF; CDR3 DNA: TGTGCCATCAGTGTAGGGGGCCCCAATGAGCAGTTCTTC
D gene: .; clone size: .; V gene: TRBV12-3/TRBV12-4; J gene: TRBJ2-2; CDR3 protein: CASSSRQDYTGELFF; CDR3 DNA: TGTGCCAGCAGCTCCCGTCAGGACTACACCGGGGAGCTGTTTTTT
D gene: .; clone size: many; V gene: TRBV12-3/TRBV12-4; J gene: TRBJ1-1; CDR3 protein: CASSLKRGANTEAFF; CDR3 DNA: TGTGCCAGCAGTTTAAAGAGAGGGGCAAACACTGAAGCTTTCTTT
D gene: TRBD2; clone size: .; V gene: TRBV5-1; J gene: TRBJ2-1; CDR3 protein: CASSLDRRGFLSSYNEQFF; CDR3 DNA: TGCGCCAGCAGCTTGGATAGGCGGGGGTTCTTGAGCTCCTACAATGAGCAGTTCTTC
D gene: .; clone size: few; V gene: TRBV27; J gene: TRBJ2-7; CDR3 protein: CALGAPSDEQYF; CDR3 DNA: TGTGCCCTCGGGGCGCCTTCGGACGAGCAGTACTTC
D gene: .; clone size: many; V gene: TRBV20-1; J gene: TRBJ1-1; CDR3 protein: CSARDLRGAEAFF; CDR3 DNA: TGCAGTGCTAGAGATCTCAGGGGAGCTGAAGCTTTCTTT
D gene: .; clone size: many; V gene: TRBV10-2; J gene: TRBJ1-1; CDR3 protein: CASSPGNLNTEAFF; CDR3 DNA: TGCGCCAGCAGCCCAGGGAATCTGAACACTGAAGCTTTCTTT
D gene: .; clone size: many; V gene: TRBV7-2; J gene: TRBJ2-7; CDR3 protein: CASRWGASEQYF; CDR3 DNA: TGTGCCAGCCGGTGGGGGGCGAGCGAGCAGTACTTC
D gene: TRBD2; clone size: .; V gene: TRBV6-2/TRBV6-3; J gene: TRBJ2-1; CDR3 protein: CASRRTGGRAYNEQFF; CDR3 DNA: TGTGCCAGCAGAAGGACCGGCGGGAGGGCCTACAATGAGCAGTTCTTC
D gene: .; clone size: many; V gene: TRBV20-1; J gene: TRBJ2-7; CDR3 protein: CSARVTGLSYEQYF; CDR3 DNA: TGCAGTGCTAGAGTAACCGGGCTCTCCTACGAGCAGTACTTC
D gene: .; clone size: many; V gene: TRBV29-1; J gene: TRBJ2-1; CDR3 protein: CSVDSSYNEQFF; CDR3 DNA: TGCAGCGTTGACAGCTCCTACAATGAGCAGTTCTTC
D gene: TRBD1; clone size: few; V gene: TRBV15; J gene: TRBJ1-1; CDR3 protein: CATSQTGGVNTEAFF; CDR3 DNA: TGTGCCACCAGCCAGACAGGGGGAGTGAACACTGAAGCTTTCTTT
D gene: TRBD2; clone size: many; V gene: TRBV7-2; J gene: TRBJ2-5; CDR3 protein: CASSLSGTIQETQYF; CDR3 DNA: TGTGCCAGCAGTCTTAGCGGGACGATCCAAGAGACCCAGTACTTC
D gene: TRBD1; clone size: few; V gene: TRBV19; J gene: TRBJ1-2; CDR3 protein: CASSAGGTPGNYGYTF; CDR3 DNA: TGTGCCAGTAGCGCAGGGGGGACACCAGGAAACTATGGCTACACCTTC
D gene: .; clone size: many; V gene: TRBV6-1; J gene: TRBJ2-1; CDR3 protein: CASSEVQGPYNEQFF; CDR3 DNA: TGTGCCAGCAGTGAAGTCCAGGGCCCCTACAATGAGCAGTTCTTC
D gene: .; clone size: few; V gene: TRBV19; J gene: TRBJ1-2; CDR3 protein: CASRDFRGDGYGYTF; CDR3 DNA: TGTGCCAGTAGAGATTTCCGGGGCGACGGCTATGGCTACACCTTC
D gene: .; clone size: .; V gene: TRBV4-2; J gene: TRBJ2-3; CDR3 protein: CASSQAVDLSSTDTQYF; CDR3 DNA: TGTGCCAGCAGCCAAGCAGTGGACTTGTCTAGCACAGATACGCAGTATTTT
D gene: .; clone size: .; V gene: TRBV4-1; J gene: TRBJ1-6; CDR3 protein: CASSQVETVVYNSPLHF; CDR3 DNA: TGCGCCAGCAGCCAAGTCGAGACAGTAGTGTATAATTCACCCCTCCACTTT
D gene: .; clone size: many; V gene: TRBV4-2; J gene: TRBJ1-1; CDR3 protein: CASSQAVGKGRRTEAFF; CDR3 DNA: TGTGCCAGCAGCCAAGCAGTGGGAAAGGGGCGTCGGACTGAAGCTTTCTTT
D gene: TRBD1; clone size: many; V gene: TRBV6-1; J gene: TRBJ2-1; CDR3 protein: CASSMGQGPPNEQFF; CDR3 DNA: TGTGCCAGCAGTATGGGACAGGGCCCTCCCAATGAGCAGTTCTTC
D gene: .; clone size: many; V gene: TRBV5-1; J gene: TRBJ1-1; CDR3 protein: CATQLDGGTEAFF; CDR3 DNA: TGCGCCACCCAGCTCGATGGGGGCACTGAAGCTTTCTTT
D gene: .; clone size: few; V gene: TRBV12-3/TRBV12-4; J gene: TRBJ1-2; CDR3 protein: CASTLLSGTNYGYTF; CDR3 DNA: TGTGCCAGCACCCTTCTATCAGGGACTAACTATGGCTACACCTTC
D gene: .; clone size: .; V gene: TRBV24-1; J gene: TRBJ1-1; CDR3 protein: CATRRETNTEAFF; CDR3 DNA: TGTGCCACCAGAAGGGAGACGAACACTGAAGCTTTCTTT
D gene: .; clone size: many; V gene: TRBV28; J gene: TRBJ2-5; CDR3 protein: CASSSYVPTKGGETQYF; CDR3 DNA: TGTGCCAGCAGTTCTTACGTTCCTACTAAGGGGGGAGAGACCCAGTACTTC
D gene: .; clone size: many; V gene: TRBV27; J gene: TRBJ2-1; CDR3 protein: CASTSYFGRLGSEQFF; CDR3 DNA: TGTGCCAGCACCTCCTACTTTGGACGCCTTGGAAGTGAGCAGTTCTTC
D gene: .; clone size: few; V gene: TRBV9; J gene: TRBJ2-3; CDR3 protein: CASSVGVSGTDTQYF; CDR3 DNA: TGTGCCAGCAGCGTAGGGGTTAGTGGCACAGATACGCAGTATTTT
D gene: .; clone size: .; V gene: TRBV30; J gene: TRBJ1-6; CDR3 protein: CAWKRAGIDSPLHF; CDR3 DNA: TGTGCCTGGAAACGGGCAGGGATCGACTCACCCCTCCACTTT
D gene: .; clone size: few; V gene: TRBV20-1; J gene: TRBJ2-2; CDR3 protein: CSARFGIRKGDGELFF; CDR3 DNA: TGCAGTGCTAGATTCGGTATTCGGAAGGGGGACGGGGAGCTGTTTTTT
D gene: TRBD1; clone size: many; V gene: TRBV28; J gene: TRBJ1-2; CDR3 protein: CASSPGDRSAGGYTF; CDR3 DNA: TGTGCCAGCAGTCCGGGGGACAGAAGTGCTGGCGGCTACACCTTC